This T cell receptor beta chain was sequenced in a study of T cell repertoires in cytomegalovirus infection. Overall study: Public TCR beta signature analysis indicated the presence of both CMV infection and matching HLA type. Study conclusions and caveats: Identification of carriers of CMV plus the relevant HLA was achieved through cumulative public TCR beta family frequency. HLA-C-restricted TCR beta clonotypes specific for CMV led the ex vivo response.

The CDR3 length is 16 residues. Germline V CDR1 and CDR2: KGHSH, LQKENI. The trim removed 0 bases at V and 5 bases at J, leaving 8 bases unmatched. TCRdb independently ran MiXCR on the reads; one entry per CDR3 protein. The sample has 50,000 to 65,000 distinct CDR3 sequences, 15% to 25% seen once. This clonotype has more than one count but fewer than ten. Its antigen remains unidentified. The sample consisted of CD8+ T cells from cultured PBMCs, taken from culture after CMV antigen stimulation. This TCR came from a human donor in good health (CMV status not recorded). Some clones in this sample may be carry-over from other donors' samples. The rearrangement uses TRBV18 and TRBJ2-5; TRBD1 matches 8 bases. CDR3 amino acids: CASSPPDRAILETQYF. The CDR3 coding sequence is TGTGCCAGCTCACCACCGGACAGGGCAATTCTCGAGACCCAGTACTTC.